This record concerns one T cell receptor beta chain sequence. Its target is unknown. This entry comes from a study of neoadjuvant anti-PD-1 for oral cavity cancer. Study in general: Most patients had three to four biweekly doses of 3 mg/kg nivolumab before resection. Study-wide points: TCR analyses covered only three patients per response group. Higher pretreatment blood Treg/Th17 ratios correlated with higher pretreatment blood and lower post-treatment tumor TCRbeta clonality.

There are 14 residues in the CDR3. Germline trimming cut 2 bases from V and 4 bases from J; bases unmatched to any gene: 3. Germline loops: CDR1 SGHDT, CDR2 YYEEEE. Time point given: after neoadjuvant nivolumab, at surgical resection. These newly diagnosed stage II-IVA oral cavity squamous cell carcinoma patients had no prior systemic or radiation treatment. The repertoire was sequenced with immunoSEQ multiplex PCR; TCRdb's copy has only in-frame clones and lacks some. The data hold tens of thousands of clones, with 26% observed a single time. This TCR came from a person between 40 and 80 years old with oral cavity squamous cell carcinoma. The gene calls are TRBV5-6 and TRBJ1-2; 9 bases map to TRBD1. This specimen consisted of tumor tissue, obtained after nivolumab (anti-PD-1) treatment. This chain's CDR3 is CASSFGTGSYGYTF. The CDR3 DNA reads as TGTGCCAGCAGCTTTGGGACAGGGAGCTATGGCTACACCTTC.